This entry describes one T cell receptor beta chain. Its antigen remains unidentified. At the DNA level, this CDR3 is encoded by other sequences in the same sample as well. This record comes from a study of T cell responses to AZD1222 COVID-19 vaccine. CDR1 and CDR2 (germline): SEHNR, FQNEAQ (reference sequence). The CDR3 runs 12 residues. V dropped 1 base and J dropped 5 bases, with 5 bases sitting between them. General study results and limits: Repertoires were obtained solely post-peak T cell response.

Repertoires were generated with immunoSEQ multiplex PCR, while TCRdb's copy carries only in-frame clones and drops some. The table includes 110,000 to 150,000 clones, about 93% detected once. The rearrangement joins TRBV7-9 to TRBJ1-2, with D unresolved. Source: peripheral blood, taken on day 0 of AZD1222 vaccination. The sequence was collected from an adult in good health. The DNA for the CDR3 is TGTGCCAGCAGCTTAGAAGGGTATGGCTACACCTTC. Translation gives CASSLEGYGYTF.